This T cell receptor beta chain was captured by sequencing in a study of blood T cell repertoires in COVID-19. For the study at large: Whether acute or convalescent, the COVID-19 samples came from the United States, Italy and Spain.

CDR1 and CDR2 from the germline V gene are SGHRS and YFSETQ. CDR3 size: 13 residues. The J segment lost 9 bases and the V segment lost 7 bases, leaving 13 bases of the junction unmatched. Assay used: immunoSEQ multiplex PCR; TCRdb lists only in-frame clones, some missing. The repertoire has 220,000 or so clones, around four fifths of them found once; the top ten carry 20%. This sequence was found in a man in his thirties or forties with active or convalescent COVID-19. The source material was peripheral blood. The V call is TRBV5-1, the J call TRBJ2-7; TRBD1 agrees at 7 bases. The CDR3 DNA follows: TGCGCCAGCGGGATGGACAGGTTCCCCGGGCAGTACTTC. This translates into CASGMDRFPGQYF.